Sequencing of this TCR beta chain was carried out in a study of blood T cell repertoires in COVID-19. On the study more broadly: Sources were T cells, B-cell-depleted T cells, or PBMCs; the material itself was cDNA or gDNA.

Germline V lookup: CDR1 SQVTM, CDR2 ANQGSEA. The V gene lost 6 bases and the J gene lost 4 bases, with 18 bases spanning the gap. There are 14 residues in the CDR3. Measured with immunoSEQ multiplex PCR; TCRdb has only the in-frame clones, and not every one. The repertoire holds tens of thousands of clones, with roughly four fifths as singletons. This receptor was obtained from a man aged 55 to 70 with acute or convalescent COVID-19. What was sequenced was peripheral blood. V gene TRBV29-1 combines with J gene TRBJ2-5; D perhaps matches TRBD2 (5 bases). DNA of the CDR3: TGCAGCGTCATTCCCCGGACTCGCGGAGAGACCCAGTACTTC. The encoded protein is CSVIPRTRGETQYF.